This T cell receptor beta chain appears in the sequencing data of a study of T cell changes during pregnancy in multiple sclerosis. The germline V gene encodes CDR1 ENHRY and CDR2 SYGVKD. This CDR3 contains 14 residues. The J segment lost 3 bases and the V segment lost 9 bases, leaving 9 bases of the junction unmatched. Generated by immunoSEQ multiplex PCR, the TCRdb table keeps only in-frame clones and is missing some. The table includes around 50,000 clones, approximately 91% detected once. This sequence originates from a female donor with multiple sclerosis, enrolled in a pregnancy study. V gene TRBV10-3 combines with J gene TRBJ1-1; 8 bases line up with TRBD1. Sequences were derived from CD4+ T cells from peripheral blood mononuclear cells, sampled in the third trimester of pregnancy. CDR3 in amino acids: CAIGTGIADTEAFF. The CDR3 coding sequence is TGTGCCATAGGGACAGGAATTGCTGACACTGAAGCTTTCTTT.